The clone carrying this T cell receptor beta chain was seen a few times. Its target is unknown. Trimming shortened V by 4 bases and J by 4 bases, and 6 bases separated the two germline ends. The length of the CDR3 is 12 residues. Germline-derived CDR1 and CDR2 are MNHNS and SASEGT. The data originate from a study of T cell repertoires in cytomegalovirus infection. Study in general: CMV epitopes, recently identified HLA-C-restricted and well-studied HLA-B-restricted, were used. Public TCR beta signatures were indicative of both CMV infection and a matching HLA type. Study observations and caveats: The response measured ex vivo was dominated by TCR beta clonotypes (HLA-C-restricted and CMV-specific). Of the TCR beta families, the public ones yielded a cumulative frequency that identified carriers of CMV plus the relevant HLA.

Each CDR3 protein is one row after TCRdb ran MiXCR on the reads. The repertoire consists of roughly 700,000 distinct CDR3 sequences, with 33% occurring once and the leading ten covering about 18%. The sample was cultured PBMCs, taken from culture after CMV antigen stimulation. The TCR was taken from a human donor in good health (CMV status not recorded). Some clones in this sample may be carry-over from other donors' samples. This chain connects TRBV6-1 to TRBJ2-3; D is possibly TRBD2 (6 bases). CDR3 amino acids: CASSASADTQYF. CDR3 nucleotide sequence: TGTGCCAGCAGTGCTAGCGCAGATACGCAGTATTTT.